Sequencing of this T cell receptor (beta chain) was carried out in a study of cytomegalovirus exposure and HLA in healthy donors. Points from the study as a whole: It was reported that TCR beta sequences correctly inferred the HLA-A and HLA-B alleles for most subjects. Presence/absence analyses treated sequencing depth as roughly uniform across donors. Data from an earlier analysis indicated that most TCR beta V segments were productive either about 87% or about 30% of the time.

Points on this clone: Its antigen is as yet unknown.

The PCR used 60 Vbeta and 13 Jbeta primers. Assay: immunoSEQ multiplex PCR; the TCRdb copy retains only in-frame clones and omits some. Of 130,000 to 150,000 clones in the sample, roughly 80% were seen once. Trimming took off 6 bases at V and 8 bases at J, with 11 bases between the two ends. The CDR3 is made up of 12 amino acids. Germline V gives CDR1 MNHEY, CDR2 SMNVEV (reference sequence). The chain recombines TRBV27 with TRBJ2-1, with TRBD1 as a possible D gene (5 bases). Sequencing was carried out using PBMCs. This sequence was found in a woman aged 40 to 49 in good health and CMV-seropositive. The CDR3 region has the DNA TGTGCCAGCAGCCGCACAGGTTATGAGCAGTTCTTC. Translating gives CASSRTGYEQFF.